What follows is one T cell receptor (beta chain) and its context. Trimming removed 10 bases from V and 3 bases from J, with 7 bases in between. The CDR3 totals 10 residues. Germline V gene lookup returns CDR1 MNHEY and CDR2 SMNVEV (reference sequence). The data stem from a study of cytomegalovirus exposure and HLA in healthy donors. The wider study: A later analysis reported the approximately 120 validation repertoires used the same platform as the roughly 700 first-cohort repertoires.

Sequencing used immunoSEQ multiplex PCR; TCRdb keeps in-frame clones, though not all of them. The repertoire holds 150,000 to 170,000 clones, with 75% to 90% as singletons. This TCR came from a man between 18 and 29 years old in good health and CMV-seropositive. This rearrangement joins TRBV27 to TRBJ2-7; no clear D gene. Specimen: PBMCs. The CDR3 nucleotides read TGTGCCACCCCAGACTACGAGCAGTACTTC. It codes for CATPDYEQYF.